Below, 20 T cell receptor beta chains from the same sample are listed, as sequenced in a study of CD8 T cells in ankylosing spondylitis. TCRdb ran MiXCR on the 5' RACE reads and lists one entry per CDR3 protein. The table shows 26,000 or so distinct CDR3 sequences, with roughly 8.6% occurring only once. Material for sequencing was blood. The source of these receptors is a male donor with ankylosing spondylitis or in good health (not recorded which).

This clonotype came up a few times. V is TRBV2 and J is TRBJ2-1; D unresolved. The CDR3 is 11 amino acids. V lost 8 bases, J lost 7 bases, and 9 bases lay in between. Germline CDR1 reads SNHLY; CDR2 reads FYNNEI. The CDR3 bases are TGTGCCAGCCGGGTTTGGAATGAGCAGTTCTTC. This codes for CASRVWNEQFF.

This clonotype was counted a few times. V and J are TRBV7-9 and TRBJ2-7, with 8 bases that match TRBD1. This CDR3 has 15 amino acids. CDR1 SEHNR and CDR2 FQNEAQ come from the germline V gene (reference sequence). Trimming removed 4 bases from V and 6 bases from J; junction bases left unmatched: 11. The CDR3, as DNA: TGTGCCAGCAGCTCTGCCGGGACAGGACCTAGCGAGCAGTACGTC. Encoded protein: CASSSAGTGPSEQYV.

This clonotype was counted a few times. The rearrangement links TRBV4-3 to TRBJ2-3; 9 bases match TRBD2. Germline loops: CDR1 LGHNA, CDR2 YSLEER. Unmatched junction bases numbered 10, after V lost 2 bases and J lost 7 bases. The CDR3 is made up of 16 amino acids. In DNA form, the CDR3 reads TGCGCCAGCAGCCAAAGTGTCGCGGGGGGGCAATATACGCAGTATTTT. Translating gives CASSQSVAGGQYTQYF.

This clonotype appeared a few times. V is TRBV15 and J is TRBJ2-1, with TRBD2 matching 7 bases. Per the germline V gene, CDR1 is LNHNV and CDR2 is YYDKDF (reference sequence). CDR3 size: 16 residues. Trimming cost V 0 bases and J 10 bases; bases outside gene matches: 12. Written as DNA, the CDR3 is TGTGCCACCAGCAGAGATCCTCGGGGGAGGGCCAGGGAGCAGTTCTTC. Protein: CATSRDPRGRAREQFF.

The chain uses TRBV20-1 and TRBJ2-2; D is undetermined. V lost 6 bases and J 4 bases, leaving 9 bases between the germline ends. This CDR3 spans 12 amino acids. CDR1 is DFQATT, CDR2 SNEGSKA, per germline (reference sequence). The CDR3 region has the DNA TGCAGTGCCGCCGGATTCACCGGGGAGCTGTTTTTT. Protein sequence: CSAAGFTGELFF.

Many counts were recorded for this clonotype. The rearrangement uses TRBV7-9 and TRBJ1-3; D unresolved. The CDR3 runs to 15 residues. The germline V gene has CDR1 SEHNR and CDR2 FQNEAQ (reference sequence). V was trimmed by 5 bases and J by 2 bases, leaving 13 bases between them. The DNA of the CDR3 is TGTGCCAGCAGCCCCCCGGCGGCAGCTGGAAACACCATATATTTT. Translating it yields CASSPPAAAGNTIYF. The variable domain in full, completed from reference TRBV7-9 and TRBJ1-3, reads DTGVSQNPRHKITKRGQNVTFRCDPISEHNRLYWYRQTLGQGPEFLTYFQNEAQLEKSRLLSDRFSAERPKGSFSTLEIQRTEQGDSAMYLCASSPPAAAGNTIYFGEGSWLTVV.

This clonotype has only a few counts. V usage is TRBV7-2 and J usage is TRBJ2-5; D gene unclear. Between the trimmed V and J ends, which lost 1 base and 2 bases, there was a span of 11 bases. The germline V gene has CDR1 SGHTA and CDR2 FQGNSA. This CDR3 spans 15 amino acids. In DNA, the CDR3 is TGTGCCAGCAGCTTAGTAGCAAGGGAACAAGAGACCCAGTACTTC. Translated, it gives CASSLVAREQETQYF.

The table lists this clonotype with a few counts. V gene TRBV6-2 or TRBV6-3 combines with J gene TRBJ2-1; 10 nucleotides match TRBD2. The CDR3 is 18 residues long. V was clipped by 2 bases and J by 7 bases; unmatched bases: 14. Germline V CDR1 and CDR2: MNHEY, SVGEGT. The CDR3 region has the DNA TGTGCCAGCAGTTACCCGCAGGGGCTAGCGGGAGTCCCTAATGAGCAGTTCTTC. Translated, it gives CASSYPQGLAGVPNEQFF.

This clonotype was seen repeatedly, ten times or more. The chain employs TRBV20-1 and TRBJ1-5; a weak D match, TRBD1 (6 bases). Trimming pared 6 bases from V and 5 bases from J, leaving 14 bases between. Germline V gives CDR1 DFQATT, CDR2 SNEGSKA (reference sequence). This CDR3 region has 13 residues. The CDR3 loop is CSAGRSGDQPQHF. The CDR3, as DNA: TGCAGTGCGGGGAGGTCAGGGGATCAGCCCCAGCATTTT.

This clonotype has just a few counts. This chain joins TRBV4-2 and TRBJ2-1, with a weak D call TRBD2 (6 bases). This CDR3 spans 15 amino acids. Trimming took 0 bases from V and 2 from J, leaving 8 bases between them. CDR1 is LGHNA, CDR2 YNFKEQ, per germline. The CDR3 protein is CASSQELAAYNEQFF. CDR3 bases: TGTGCCAGCAGCCAAGAGTTAGCGGCCTACAATGAGCAGTTCTTC.

This clonotype has only one observation. The rearrangement joins TRBV28 to TRBJ2-5; D gene unclear. Germline CDR1 MDHEN, CDR2 SYDVKM. This CDR3 comprises 14 residues. V gave up 6 bases and J gave up 5 bases, with 16 bases separating them. CDR3 sequence reads: CASSYLVPGETQYF. The CDR3 coding sequence is TGTGCCAGCAGCTATCTAGTGCCCGGGGAGACCCAGTACTTC.

This CDR3 reads CASLGQGSSNTGELFF. The DNA of the CDR3 is TGTGCCAGCCTAGGGCAGGGCAGCTCGAACACCGGGGAGCTGTTTTTT. V is TRBV4-2 and J is TRBJ2-2; TRBD1 is a possible D gene (5 bases). The germline CDR1 and CDR2 sequences are LGHNA and YNFKEQ. The CDR3 is 16 residues long. V was pared by 8 bases and J by 0 bases, with 16 bases between.

This clonotype was counted many times. The chain employs TRBV28 and TRBJ2-3; the D is unclear. The CDR3 consists of 13 residues. In germline, CDR1 is MDHEN, CDR2 SYDVKM. The V and J ends lost 6 bases and 3 bases respectively, with 10 bases between them. In DNA form, the CDR3 reads TGTGCCAGCAGAGATTCAGCGACAGATACGCAGTATTTT. Protein sequence: CASRDSATDTQYF.

The chain employs TRBV12-3 or TRBV12-4 and TRBJ2-5; weak D call: TRBD1 (6 bases). V was trimmed by 1 base and J by 4 bases, leaving 10 bases between them. This CDR3 has 14 residues. The CDR3 reads CASSLDLGGETQYF. The CDR3 DNA sequence: TGTGCCAGCAGTTTAGATCTAGGGGGAGAGACCCAGTACTTC.

This sequence joins TRBV5-1 and TRBJ1-1, with D tentatively TRBD1 (6 bases). Germline V gene lookup returns CDR1 SGHRS and CDR2 YFSETQ. V lost 1 base and J lost 1, with 8 bases in between. There are 14 residues in the CDR3. The CDR3 DNA follows: TGCGCCAGCAGCTTGATGGGGGCGAACACTGAAGCTTTCTTT. Protein sequence: CASSLMGANTEAFF.

In its sample, this clonotype was seen a few times. The rearrangement links TRBV5-1 to TRBJ2-1; 9 bases agree with TRBD1. Germline CDR1 reads SGHRS; CDR2 reads YFSETQ. Losses at the gene ends were 4 bases for V and 3 bases for J; bases not matched to a gene: 5. This CDR3 has 15 amino acids. DNA of the CDR3: TGCGCCAGCAGCCAGGGACAGGGTGGCTACAATGAGCAGTTCTTC. This sequence encodes CASSQGQGGYNEQFF.

This clonotype showed up many times. The chain is built from TRBV20-1 and TRBJ2-4; D uncertain. Germline loops: CDR1 DFQATT, CDR2 SNEGSKA (reference sequence). The V and J ends lost 0 bases and 1 base respectively, with 7 bases between them. The CDR3 totals 14 residues. In DNA form, the CDR3 reads TGCAGTGCTAGAGATTCTCGGGCCAAAAACATTCAGTACTTC. Translation gives CSARDSRAKNIQYF.

In its sample, this clonotype was seen a few times. This chain links TRBV6-2 or TRBV6-3 with TRBJ2-7; possibly TRBD1 or TRBD2 for D (6 bases each). Germline V gene lookup returns CDR1 MNHEY and CDR2 SVGEGT. V shed 5 bases and J shed 1 base, with 12 bases lying between them. The CDR3 sequence is 14 residues long. The chain's CDR3 is CASSEVGGSYEQYV. The CDR3 DNA reads TGTGCCAGCAGTGAAGTAGGGGGGTCCTACGAGCAGTACGTC.

Of note for this clonotype: This may be a read error: a much more frequent sequence differs by one nucleotide. V gene TRBV12-3 or TRBV12-4 combines with J gene TRBJ2-2; 7 bases map to TRBD1. CDR3 length: 14 residues. The DNA for the CDR3 is TGTGCCAGCACCACAGGGGCCCCCACCGGGGAGCCGTTTTTT. The encoded protein is CASTTGAPTGEPFF.

The J gene is TRBJ2-5, the V gene TRBV27, with 11 bases lining up with TRBD2. The CDR3 covers 14 residues. After removal of 4 bases from V and 6 bases from J, the junction contained 4 bases not matched to a gene. The germline CDR1 and CDR2 sequences are MNHEY and SMNVEV (reference sequence). The CDR3 region is CASSWTSGRQTQYF. The CDR3 DNA is TGTGCCAGCAGTTGGACTAGCGGGCGGCAGACCCAGTACTTC.